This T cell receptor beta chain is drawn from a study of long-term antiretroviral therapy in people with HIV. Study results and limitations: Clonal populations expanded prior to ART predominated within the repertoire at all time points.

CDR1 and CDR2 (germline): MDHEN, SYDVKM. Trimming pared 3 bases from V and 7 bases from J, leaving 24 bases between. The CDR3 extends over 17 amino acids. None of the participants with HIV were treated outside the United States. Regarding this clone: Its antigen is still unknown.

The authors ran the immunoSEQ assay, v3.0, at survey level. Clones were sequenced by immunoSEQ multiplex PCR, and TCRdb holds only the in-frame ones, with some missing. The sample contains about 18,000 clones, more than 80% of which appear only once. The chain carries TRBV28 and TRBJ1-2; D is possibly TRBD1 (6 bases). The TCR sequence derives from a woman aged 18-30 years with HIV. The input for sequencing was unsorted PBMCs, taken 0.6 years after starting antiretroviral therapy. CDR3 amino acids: CASSFTPAGALGGGYTF. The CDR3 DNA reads TGTGCCAGCAGTTTTACCCCGGCGGGGGCGCTGGGAGGTGGCTACACCTTC.